This TCR beta chain appears in the sequencing data of a study of CD4 and CD8 cells across lung adenocarcinoma regions. Samples came from patients with localized non-small cell lung adenocarcinoma. TCRdb re-analysed the PCR reads in MiXCR, keeping a single row per CDR3 protein. The sample consists of about 3,300 distinct CDR3 sequences, about three fifths of them appearing once. Germline trimming cut 3 bases from V and 4 bases from J; bases unmatched to any gene: 3. The CDR3 consists of 16 residues. Germline V gives CDR1 MRHNA, CDR2 SNTAGT. The receptor's source is a female donor with lung adenocarcinoma. The CD4 and CD8 labels of this study may be unreliable. The chain joins TRBV6-4 to TRBJ2-1, with 13 bases fitting TRBD2. Sequencing was carried out using CD4+ T cells from the margin of a lung tumor. The CDR3 reads CASSELGLAGYNEQFF. Here the CDR3 DNA reads TGTGCCAGCAGTGAATTGGGACTAGCGGGATACAATGAGCAGTTCTTC.